This TCR beta chain was recovered during a study of cytomegalovirus exposure and HLA in healthy donors. Across the study: A prior analysis found 117 million unique TCR beta sequences from about 179 million T cells.

This CDR3 is 13 amino acids long. Germline V gene data show CDR1 as MDHEN and CDR2 as SYDVKM. The V end was cut by 6 bases, the J end by 3 bases, with 11 bases between. PCR was performed using 60 Vbeta and 13 Jbeta primers. Clones were read by immunoSEQ multiplex PCR, and TCRdb kept only the in-frame ones, dropping some. The table shows 95,000 to 100,000 clones, with around four fifths occurring only once. As regards this clone: Its antigen is not known.

Study conclusions and caveats: In a later analysis, across HLA loci, associated TCR counts were highest for DRB1, lowest for HLA-C. Sequencing artifact likely explains a cluster of highly shared sequence variants. Most TCR beta V segments were productive about 90% or about 30% of the time in an earlier analysis.

The chain recombines TRBV28 with TRBJ2-5, with D possibly being TRBD1 (6 bases). The sequenced sample was PBMCs. The receptor was isolated from a man between 35 and 55 years old in good health and CMV-seropositive. DNA for the CDR3: TGTGCCAGCAGGGGGGCAGGGGAAGAGACCCAGTACTTC. Residues: CASRGAGEETQYF.